The source of this T cell receptor (beta chain) is a study of shared clonotypes between healthy human individuals. With regard to this clone: Its antigen is still unknown.

CD45RO-negative cells were positively selected for CCR7, leaving out terminally differentiated effector memory CD45RA+ cells. Findings and limits, study-wide: Estimated richness values were generally larger in naive subsets than in memory subsets. Apart from blood, nothing was sampled; tissue repertoires likely differ.

TCRdb's copy holds only in-frame clones and misses some; the assay was immunoSEQ multiplex PCR. The sample lists some 2.1 million clones, about 93% occurring once. Trimming removed 6 bases at V and 1 base at J, with 19 bases between. The CDR3 is made up of 17 amino acids. Germline V lookup: CDR1 KGHSH, CDR2 LQKENI. The sequence came from a man aged 18 to 30 in good health. Some clones in this sample may be carry-over from other donors' samples. The genes are TRBV18 and TRBJ2-1, with a tentative D call TRBD2 (6 bases). Source material: naive CD8+ T cells from PBMCs. The CDR3 region has the DNA TGTGCCAGCTCGCATCGGGAAAGCGGGCCTTCCTACAATGAGCAGTTCTTC. Protein: CASSHRESGPSYNEQFF. Full variable domain (rest looked up from reference TRBV18 and TRBJ2-1): NAGVMQNPRHLVRRRGQEARLRCSPMKGHSHVYWYRQLPEEGLKFMVYLQKENIIDESGMPKERFSAEFPKEGPSILRIQQVVRGDSAAYFCASSHRESGPSYNEQFFGPGTRLTVL.